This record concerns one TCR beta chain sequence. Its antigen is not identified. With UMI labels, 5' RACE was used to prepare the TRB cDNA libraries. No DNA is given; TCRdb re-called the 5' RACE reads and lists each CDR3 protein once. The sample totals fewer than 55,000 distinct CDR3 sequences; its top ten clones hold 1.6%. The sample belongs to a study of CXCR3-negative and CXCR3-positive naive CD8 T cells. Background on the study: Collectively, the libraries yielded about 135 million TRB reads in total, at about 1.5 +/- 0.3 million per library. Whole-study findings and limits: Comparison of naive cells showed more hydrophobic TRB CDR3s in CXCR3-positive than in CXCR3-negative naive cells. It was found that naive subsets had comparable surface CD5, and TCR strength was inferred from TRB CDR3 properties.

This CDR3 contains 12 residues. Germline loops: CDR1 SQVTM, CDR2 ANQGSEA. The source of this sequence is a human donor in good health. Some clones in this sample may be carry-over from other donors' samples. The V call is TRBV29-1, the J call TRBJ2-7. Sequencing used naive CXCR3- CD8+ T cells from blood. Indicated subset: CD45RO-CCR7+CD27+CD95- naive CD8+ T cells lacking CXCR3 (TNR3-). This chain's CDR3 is CSVEGDSYEQYF.